One sample yielded the 4 T cell receptor beta chains listed below, sequenced in a study of CD8+ T cells in alopecia areata. Following RNA extraction, reverse transcription yielded cDNA that acted as the sequencing template. Only in-frame clones appear in the TCRdb table, and some are missing; sequencing was by immunoSEQ multiplex PCR. This repertoire shows 110,000 or so clones, 45% to 60% found once; its top ten account for 23%. The source material was NKG2D-low CD8+ T cells sorted from blood. Every receptor here comes from a human donor with alopecia areata.

V is TRBV4-1 and J is TRBJ2-1; 8 positions agree with TRBD2. The junction had 3 bases not matched to a gene; V was cut back by 0 bases and J by 5 bases. CDR3 length: 15 residues. The germline V gene has CDR1 MGHRA and CDR2 YSYEKL. The CDR3, as DNA: TGCGCCAGCAGCCAAGACCGACTAGCGAACAATGAGCAGTTCTTC. Translating gives CASSQDRLANNEQFF.

This clone was detected only a few times. The chain has TRBV28 and TRBJ1-5; TRBD1 matches 8 bases. The CDR3 length is 15 residues. Per germline, CDR1 MDHEN and CDR2 SYDVKM. With 6 bases clipped from V and 0 bases from J, the junction kept 4 bases outside the gene matches. The CDR3 loop is CASRKQGDSNQPQHF. In nucleotides, the CDR3 is TGTGCCAGCAGGAAACAGGGGGATAGCAATCAGCCCCAGCATTTT.

This chain joins TRBV27 and TRBJ1-5; D gene ambiguous. CDR3 size: 12 residues. Germline CDR1 is MNHEY and CDR2 is SMNVEV (reference sequence). V was cut by 4 bases and J by 7 bases, with 8 bases left in between. The CDR3 is CASSSGIQPQHF. CDR3 nucleotide sequence: TGTGCCAGCAGTTCGGGGATCCAGCCCCAGCATTTT.

The V and J genes are TRBV27 and TRBJ2-7, with D perhaps matching TRBD2 (6 bases). The length of the CDR3 is 15 residues. Germline lookup yields CDR1 MNHEY and CDR2 SMNVEV (reference sequence). V was shortened by 5 bases and J by 0 bases, with 14 bases between the two germline ends. The CDR3 DNA follows: TGTGCCAGCAGTCTAAACTCCGGGAGCTCCTACGAGCAGTACTTC. It codes for CASSLNSGSSYEQYF.